These T cell receptor beta chains were read from a single sample in a study of blood T cell repertoires in COVID-19. Using immunoSEQ multiplex PCR, the repertoire was profiled, and TCRdb retains in-frame clones only, with some absent. The sample lists around 300,000 clones, 85% occurring once. What was sequenced was peripheral blood. Source of these receptors: a human donor in a cohort sampled during active COVID-19. Both conserved end residues are part of each CDR3. Fields, in order: D gene, J gene, V gene, CDR3 protein. D genes are given only for firm matches.

. | TRBJ1-1 | TRBV9 | CASSPFTGPVGAFF
. | TRBJ2-1 | TRBV29-1 | CSVEGTASYNEQFF
. | TRBJ1-5 | TRBV2 | CATRRRGGNQPQHF
TRBD1 | TRBJ2-3 | TRBV27 | CASTDRARTDTQYF
. | TRBJ1-2 | TRBV9 | CASSVFQGNYGYTF
. | TRBJ1-5 | TRBV30 | CAWSSGAGNQPQHF
. | TRBJ2-3 | TRBV20-1 | CSATDGRTDTQYF
. | TRBJ1-3 | TRBV7-2 | CASSFSLSGNTIYF
. | TRBJ2-5 | TRBV6-1 | CASSESSGLETQYF
. | TRBJ1-2 | TRBV2 | CASSEVRGYTF
. | TRBJ1-1 | TRBV3-1/TRBV3-2 | CASSQDPTGIDTEAFF
. | TRBJ1-1 | TRBV11-3 | CASSPGGGLNTEAFF
. | TRBJ1-5 | TRBV4-1 | CASSPEGGHSNQPQHF
TRBD1 | TRBJ2-2 | TRBV7-3 | CASSLRATGGFTGELFF
TRBD1 | TRBJ1-4 | TRBV15 | CATRSRQGGGANEKLFF
TRBD1 | TRBJ1-2 | TRBV5-5 | CASIPGQGNYGYTF
TRBD2 | TRBJ2-3 | TRBV12-5 | CASGPDLAGVSTDTQYF
TRBD1 | TRBJ2-7 | TRBV7-9 | CASQDRSSYEQYF
TRBD1 | TRBJ1-4 | TRBV2 | CASSEAPGDSQNEKLFF
. | TRBJ1-2 | TRBV7-9 | CASSLGQKNYGYTF
. | TRBJ2-3 | TRBV11-2 | CASSSPRVSTDTQYF
TRBD2 | TRBJ2-7 | TRBV14 | CASSPGPGGYEQYF
. | TRBJ1-1 | TRBV11-2 | CASSQEPGHPNTEAFF
. | TRBJ2-3 | TRBV11-2 | CASSSRGSGTDTQYF
. | TRBJ1-3 | TRBV12-5 | CASGPGLGGNTIYF
. | TRBJ2-1 | TRBV7-2 | CASSLRVSYNEQFF
TRBD1 | TRBJ1-1 | TRBV19 | CASSTGQGNTEAFF
TRBD2 | TRBJ2-3 | TRBV3-1/TRBV3-2 | CASSHRLAGGPDTQYF
. | TRBJ2-2 | TRBV6-5 | CASIRTGELFF
TRBD1 | TRBJ2-7 | TRBV4-2 | CASSGTGTGGSYEQYF
. | TRBJ2-7 | TRBV3-1/TRBV3-2 | CASSVDRFNEQYF
TRBD2 | TRBJ2-5 | TRBV9 | CASSEGHVASGGIQETQYF